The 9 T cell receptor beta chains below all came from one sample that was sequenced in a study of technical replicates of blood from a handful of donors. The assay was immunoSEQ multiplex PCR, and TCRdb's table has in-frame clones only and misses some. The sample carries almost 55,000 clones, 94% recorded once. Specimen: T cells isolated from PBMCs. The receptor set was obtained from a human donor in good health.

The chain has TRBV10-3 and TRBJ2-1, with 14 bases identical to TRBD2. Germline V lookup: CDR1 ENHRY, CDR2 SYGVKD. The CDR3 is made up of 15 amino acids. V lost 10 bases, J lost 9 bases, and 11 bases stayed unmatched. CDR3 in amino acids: CASGGTSGGQGEQFF. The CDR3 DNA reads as TGTGCCAGCGGGGGGACTAGCGGGGGTCAGGGTGAGCAGTTCTTC.

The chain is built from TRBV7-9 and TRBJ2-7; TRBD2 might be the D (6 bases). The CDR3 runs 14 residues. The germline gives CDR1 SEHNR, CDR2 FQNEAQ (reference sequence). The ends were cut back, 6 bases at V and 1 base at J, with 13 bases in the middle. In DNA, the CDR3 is TGTGCCAGCAGAGGAGGGGAAGTATCCTACGAGCAGTACTTC. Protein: CASRGGEVSYEQYF.

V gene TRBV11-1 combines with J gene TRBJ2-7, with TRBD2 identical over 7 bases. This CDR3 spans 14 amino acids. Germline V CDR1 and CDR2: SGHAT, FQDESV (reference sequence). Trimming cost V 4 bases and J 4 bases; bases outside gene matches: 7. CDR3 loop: CASSSRGGRYEQYF. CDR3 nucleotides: TGTGCCAGCAGCTCCCGGGGAGGGAGGTACGAGCAGTACTTC.

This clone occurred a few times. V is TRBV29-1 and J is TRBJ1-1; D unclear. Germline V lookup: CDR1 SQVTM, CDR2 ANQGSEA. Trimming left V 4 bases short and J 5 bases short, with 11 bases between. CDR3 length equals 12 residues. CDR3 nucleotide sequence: TGCAGCGTTGGTTTTAGCGGGACTGAAGCTTTCTTT. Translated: CSVGFSGTEAFF.

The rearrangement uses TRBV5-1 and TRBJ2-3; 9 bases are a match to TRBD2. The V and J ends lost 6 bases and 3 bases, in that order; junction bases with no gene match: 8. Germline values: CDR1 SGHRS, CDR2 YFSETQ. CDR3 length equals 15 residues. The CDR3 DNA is TGCGCCAGCACGGCCGTAGCGGGAGTGACAGATACGCAGTATTTT. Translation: CASTAVAGVTDTQYF.

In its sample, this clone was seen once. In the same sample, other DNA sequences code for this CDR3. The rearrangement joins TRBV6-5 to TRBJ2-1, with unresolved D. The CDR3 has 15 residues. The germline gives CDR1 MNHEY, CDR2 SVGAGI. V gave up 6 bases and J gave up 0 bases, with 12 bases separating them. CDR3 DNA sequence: TGTGCCAGCAGACCTTTTATGAGCTCCTACAATGAGCAGTTCTTC. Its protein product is CASRPFMSSYNEQFF.

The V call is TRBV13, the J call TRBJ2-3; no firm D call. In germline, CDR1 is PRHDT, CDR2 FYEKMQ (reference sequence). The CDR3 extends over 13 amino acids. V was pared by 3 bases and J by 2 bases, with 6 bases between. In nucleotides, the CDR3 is TGTGCCAGCAGCTTGTGGGCCACAGATACGCAGTATTTT. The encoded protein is CASSLWATDTQYF.

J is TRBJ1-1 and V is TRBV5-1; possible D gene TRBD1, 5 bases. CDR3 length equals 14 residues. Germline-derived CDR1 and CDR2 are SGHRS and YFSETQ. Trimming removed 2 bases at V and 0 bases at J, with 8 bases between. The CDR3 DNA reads TGCGCCAGCAGCTTCAGGGCGATGAACACTGAAGCTTTCTTT. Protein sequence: CASSFRAMNTEAFF.

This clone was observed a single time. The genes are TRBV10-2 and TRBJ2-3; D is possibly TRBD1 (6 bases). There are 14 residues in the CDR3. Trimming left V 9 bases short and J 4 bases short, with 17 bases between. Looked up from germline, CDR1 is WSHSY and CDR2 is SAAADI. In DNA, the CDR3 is TGCGCCAGTAAGAGGGCAGGGGTAGCAGATACGCAGTATTTT. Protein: CASKRAGVADTQYF.